Below are 27 T cell receptor beta chains sequenced from a single sample in a study of T cells in Graves' hyperthyroidism and ophthalmopathy. The source material, RNA transcripts, was used to amplify TCR beta CDR3 regions. The TCR CDR3 first-round RT-PCR relied on the HTBI primer set. MiXCR, run by TCRdb on the multiplex PCR reads, gives a single entry per CDR3 protein. The repertoire holds 500,000 to 650,000 distinct CDR3 sequences, with 46% as singletons. The sequencing input was peripheral blood or thyroid tissue (not recorded which). Receptors were obtained from an adult woman with Graves' disease, either hyperthyroidism or ophthalmopathy (not recorded which).

V is TRBV15 and J is TRBJ1-4, with D unclear. V was trimmed by 0 bases and J by 5 bases, leaving 10 bases between them. Germline CDR1 and CDR2: LNHNV and YYDKDF (reference sequence). The CDR3 extends over 15 amino acids. The CDR3 DNA follows: TGTGCCACCAGCAGAGATACTGCGACAAATGAAAAACTGTTTTTT. Amino acid sequence: CATSRDTATNEKLFF.

This clonotype was counted ten times or more. The V call is TRBV14, the J call TRBJ1-1; no clear D. The CDR3 spans 13 residues. Germline CDR1 SGHDN, CDR2 FVKESK. With 7 bases removed from V and 1 base from J, the gap between germline ends came to 10 bases. The CDR3 DNA sequence: TGTGCCAGCAAGTTTTCGGGGAACACTGAAGCTTTCTTT. Protein: CASKFSGNTEAFF.

This sequence joins TRBV5-1 and TRBJ2-7; 7 bases are shared with TRBD2. The CDR3 is 15 residues long. Germline V gene data show CDR1 as SGHRS and CDR2 as YFSETQ. After removal of 1 base from V and 3 bases from J, the junction contained 7 bases not matched to a gene. The CDR3 spells CASSLLAAASYEQYF. The CDR3 coding sequence is TGCGCCAGCAGCTTGCTAGCGGCCGCCAGCTACGAGCAGTACTTC.

This clonotype was detected ten times or more. The chain is built from TRBV5-1 and TRBJ2-5; 8 nucleotides agree with TRBD1. This CDR3 has 14 residues. The junction had 5 bases not matched to a gene; V was cut back by 2 bases and J by 5 bases. CDR1 and CDR2 from the germline V gene are SGHRS and YFSETQ. This chain's CDR3 is CASSFQGADETQYF. Written as DNA, the CDR3 is TGCGCCAGCAGCTTCCAGGGGGCCGACGAGACCCAGTACTTC.

This clonotype has only a few counts. The chain links TRBV28 to TRBJ1-4, with D possibly being TRBD1 (6 bases). Between the trimmed V and J ends, which lost 5 bases and 12 bases, there was a span of 19 bases. This CDR3 has 14 amino acids. Germline CDR1 MDHEN, CDR2 SYDVKM. This CDR3 reads CASSRPGTSPELFF. The CDR3 nucleotides read TGTGCCAGCAGTCGTCCCGGGACATCCCCGGAACTGTTTTTT. The variable domain in full, with the rest retrieved from reference TRBV28 and TRBJ1-4, is DVKVTQSSRYLVKRTGEKVFLECVQDMDHENMFWYRQDPGLGLRLIYFSYDVKMKEKGDIPEGYSVSREKKERFSLILESASTNQTSMYLCASSRPGTSPELFFGSGTQLSVL.

The chain uses TRBV7-2 and TRBJ2-5, with D perhaps being TRBD1 or TRBD2 (5 bases each). The ends were cut back, 7 bases at V and 9 bases at J, with 18 bases in the middle. CDR1 and CDR2 from the germline V gene are SGHTA and FQGNSA. CDR3 size: 13 residues. The CDR3 is CASTESGLGAQYF. CDR3 nucleotides: TGTGCCAGCACCGAATCAGGTTTGGGGGCCCAGTACTTC.

The chain combines TRBV7-9 with TRBJ2-3; possibly TRBD1 or TRBD2 for D (5 bases each). CDR3 length: 13 amino acids. Trimming left V 4 bases short and J 4 bases short, with 9 bases between. Per the germline V gene, CDR1 is SEHNR and CDR2 is FQNEAQ (reference sequence). CDR3 residues: CASSSVGADTQYF. CDR3 DNA: TGTGCCAGCAGCTCGGTGGGGGCAGATACGCAGTATTTT.

This clonotype was recorded a few times. The chain carries TRBV4-2 and TRBJ2-5, with D hard to call. The V and J ends lost 4 bases and 5 bases respectively, with 20 bases between them. The CDR3 contains 16 residues. Germline CDR1 LGHNA, CDR2 YNFKEQ. The CDR3 nucleotides are TGTGCCAGCAGCCCCACAGCGCCCCAGCTGGGGGAGACCCAGTACTTC. It specifies CASSPTAPQLGETQYF.

As concerns this clonotype: Sequence at one end of the junction differs from germline and may be a read error. The chain couples TRBV29-1 to TRBJ1-2; D not resolved. This CDR3 has 11 amino acids. Germline assignment: CDR1 SQVTM and CDR2 ANQGSEA. The CDR3 protein is CSVEFLLLIFF. Written as DNA, the CDR3 is TGCAGCGTTGAATTCCTTCTACTCATTTTTTTC.

The sample holds a few counts of this clonotype. The chain has TRBV30 and TRBJ1-1, with D perhaps matching TRBD1 (6 bases). Per the germline V gene, CDR1 is GTSNPN and CDR2 is SVGIG (reference sequence). V lost 3 bases, J lost 7 bases, and 15 bases lay in between. The CDR3 runs 13 residues. DNA of the CDR3: TGTGCCTGGAGGGGGGCCACTGGGGTTGAAGCTTTCTTT. It is translated as CAWRGATGVEAFF.

The chain has TRBV7-9 and TRBJ1-5; D perhaps matches TRBD1 (5 bases). The germline gives CDR1 SEHNR, CDR2 FQNEAQ (reference sequence). This CDR3 is built from 14 residues. V dropped 9 bases and J dropped 11 bases, with 23 bases sitting between them. CDR3 amino acids: CASSINYGGETQHF. The CDR3 nucleotides are TGTGCCAGTAGTATTAACTACGGAGGGGAGACCCAGCATTTT.

The V gene is TRBV19, the J gene TRBJ1-1; D is ambiguous. Germline CDR1 reads LNHDA; CDR2 reads SQIVND (reference sequence). The CDR3 runs 14 residues. Trimming stripped 6 bases from V and 1 base from J, with 12 bases between. CDR3 DNA sequence: TGTGCCAGTAGCACCGGGGTGTCGAACACTGAAGCTTTCTTT. Protein product: CASSTGVSNTEAFF.

This clonotype was observed a single time. The rearrangement uses TRBV11-2 and TRBJ1-2; D not certain. This CDR3 spans 15 amino acids. V gave up 8 bases and J gave up 8 bases, with 24 bases separating them. CDR1 is SGHAT and CDR2 is FQNNGV in the germline V gene. The CDR3 spells CASSPPSRPLGGYTF. The CDR3 DNA is TGTGCCAGCTCACCACCTTCTAGGCCCCTGGGAGGCTACACCTTC.

The sample holds many counts of this clonotype. This CDR3 reads CASSLKTSASPQYF. In DNA form, the CDR3 reads TGTGCCAGCAGCTTGAAAACCTCGGCTTCCCCCCAGTACTTC. The rearrangement uses TRBV7-2 and TRBJ2-5, with no clear D. In germline, CDR1 is SGHTA, CDR2 FQGNSA. V was clipped by 3 bases and J by 9 bases, with 17 bases between them. The CDR3 runs to 14 residues.

There are many counts of this clonotype. This chain uses TRBV5-6 with TRBJ2-5; 7 positions match TRBD2. From germline, CDR1 is SGHDT and CDR2 YYEEEE. The CDR3 is 13 residues long. The V segment lost 1 base and the J segment 3 bases; nucleotides outside the gene matches: 0. The CDR3 loop is CASSLLAEETQYF. In DNA, the CDR3 is TGTGCCAGCAGCTTGCTAGCGGAAGAGACCCAGTACTTC.

This sequence joins TRBV7-9 and TRBJ2-5, with D perhaps matching TRBD2 (6 bases). The J call may not be correct, given that the DNA end is closer to TRBJ2-3. The CDR3 is 13 amino acids. Germline V CDR1 and CDR2: SEHNR, FQNEAQ (reference sequence). The CDR3 spells CASSPGVADTQYF. The CDR3 coding sequence is TGTGCCAGCAGCCCGGGGGTCGCGGATACGCAGTATTTT.

The sample holds many counts of this clonotype. J is TRBJ1-1 and V is TRBV12-3 or TRBV12-4; weak D call: TRBD1 (6 bases). The V end lost 7 bases, the J end lost 1 base, and 13 bases lay between the germline ends. The CDR3 sequence is 14 residues long. DNA of the CDR3: TGTGCCAGCACGAAGACAGGCTCGAACACTGAAGCTTTCTTT. This codes for CASTKTGSNTEAFF.

This clonotype has at least ten counts. The rearrangement joins TRBV7-2 to TRBJ2-7; 7 nucleotides match TRBD2. CDR3 length equals 14 residues. The V and J ends lost 5 bases and 1 base, in that order; junction bases with no gene match: 5. CDR1 is SGHTA and CDR2 is FQGNSA in the germline V gene. The CDR3 coding sequence is TGTGCCAGCAGCCGACTAGCAAGTTCCTACGAGCAGTACTTC. Protein: CASSRLASSYEQYF.

In DNA, the CDR3 is TGTGCCAGCAGGCTACTAGACAGGGATAATTCACCCCTCCACTTT. This sequence encodes CASRLLDRDNSPLHF. This chain uses TRBV12-3 or TRBV12-4 with TRBJ1-6, with TRBD1 identical over 7 bases. With 6 bases clipped from V and 5 bases from J, the junction kept 7 bases outside the gene matches. This CDR3 is built from 15 residues.

This clonotype was counted at least ten times. This chain links TRBV19 with TRBJ1-5; D might be TRBD1 (5 bases). Germline CDR1 reads LNHDA; CDR2 reads SQIVND (reference sequence). The CDR3 sequence is 15 residues long. The V end was cut by 3 bases, the J end by 0 bases, with 9 bases between. CDR3 region: CASSIAGYSNQPQHF. DNA of the CDR3: TGTGCCAGTAGTATTGCAGGGTATAGCAATCAGCCCCAGCATTTT.

The chain links TRBV19 to TRBJ2-5, with D possibly being TRBD1 (5 bases). CDR1 is LNHDA and CDR2 is SQIVND in the germline V gene (reference sequence). Trimming pared 9 bases from V and 0 bases from J, leaving 5 bases between. This CDR3 region has 11 residues. The CDR3 spells CARDNQETQYF. The CDR3, as DNA: TGTGCCAGGGACAACCAAGAGACCCAGTACTTC.

The rearrangement uses TRBV28 and TRBJ1-6, with 8 bases aligning to TRBD1. The CDR3 contains 18 residues. V lost 6 bases and J lost 6; bases outside the gene matches: 16. Germline CDR1 reads MDHEN; CDR2 reads SYDVKM. The CDR3 is CASSLRSGGGFGNSPLHF. CDR3 sequence (DNA): TGTGCCAGCAGCCTTAGGTCAGGGGGCGGTTTCGGTAATTCACCCCTCCACTTT. Complete variable domain (other parts from reference TRBV28 and TRBJ1-6): DVKVTQSSRYLVKRTGEKVFLECVQDMDHENMFWYRQDPGLGLRLIYFSYDVKMKEKGDIPEGYSVSREKKERFSLILESASTNQTSMYLCASSLRSGGGFGNSPLHFGNGTRLTVT.

Here the CDR3 DNA reads TGTGCCAGCAGTTCCAGGGTAGAGAATGGAAACACCATATATTTT. Its translation: CASSSRVENGNTIYF. The V call is TRBV12-3 or TRBV12-4, the J call TRBJ1-3; D might be TRBD1 (5 bases). The ends were cut back, 4 bases at V and 3 bases at J, with 13 bases in the middle. The CDR3 is 15 amino acids.

A remark on this clonotype: One end of the junction varies from germline; a read error may be responsible. This chain uses TRBV6-2 or TRBV6-3 with TRBJ1-1; TRBD1 matches 8 bases. Germline V gives CDR1 MNHEY, CDR2 SVGEGT. This CDR3 is 14 amino acids long. Here the CDR3 DNA reads TGTGCCGGCAGTTACACAGGGGGGAACACTGAAGCTTTCTTT. It is translated as CAGSYTGGNTEAFF.

This clonotype was counted at least ten times. The rearrangement links TRBV3-1 to TRBJ1-1; D may be TRBD1 (6 bases). V was clipped by 1 base and J by 5 bases, with 11 bases between them. Germline V gives CDR1 LGHDT, CDR2 YNNKEL (reference sequence). The CDR3 length is 14 residues. CDR3 protein: CASSQAGGRTEAFF. Here the CDR3 DNA reads TGTGCCAGCAGCCAAGCCGGGGGCAGGACTGAAGCTTTCTTT.

The rearrangement links TRBV7-9 to TRBJ1-1, with D uncertain. V was trimmed by 5 bases and J by 5 bases, leaving 15 bases between them. Per germline, CDR1 SEHNR and CDR2 FQNEAQ (reference sequence). CDR3 length equals 14 residues. CDR3 loop: CASSQRFGPTEAFF. The CDR3 DNA follows: TGTGCCAGCAGCCAGAGGTTCGGGCCGACTGAAGCTTTCTTT.

The chain is built from TRBV14 and TRBJ1-1, with D perhaps matching TRBD1 (5 bases). There are 13 residues in the CDR3. CDR1 is SGHDN and CDR2 is FVKESK in the germline V gene. The V and J ends lost 0 bases and 8 bases respectively, with 10 bases between them. CDR3 bases: TGTGCCAGCAGCCAAGACATAGGGGCCGAAGCTTTCTTT. As protein: CASSQDIGAEAFF.